What follows are 16 T cell receptor delta chains derived from one specimen sequenced in a study of gamma-delta chains in newborns, infants, children. With CATT, TCRdb re-called clones from the reads. The sample records roughly 15,000 delta-chain clones, 7.3% being singletons. What was sequenced was blood. The receptor set was obtained from a child who was a newborn, infant or young child, either healthy, febrile or measles-vaccinated (not recorded which).

Comment on this clone: The junction departs from the called germline gene at one end, perhaps through a read error. The chain links TRDV2 to TRDJ2; D gene unclear. The CDR3 consists of 17 residues. The germline CDR1 and CDR2 sequences are GEAIGNYY and EKD. The CDR3 protein is CACDPLIEAALTEQLFF. The CDR3 DNA reads as TGTGCCTGTGACCCCTTGATAGAGGCCGCTTTGACAGAACAACTCTTCTTT.

This clone was seen a few times. Sequence at one end of the junction differs from germline and may be a read error. The chain combines TRDV2 with TRDJ3; 11 bases are a match to TRDD3. The CDR3 contains 19 residues. Per the germline V gene, CDR1 is GEAIGNYY and CDR2 is EKD. For the CDR3, the DNA is TGTGCCTGTGGCACCGGCTGGGGGATACTCGCCTGGGACACCCGACAGATGTTTTTC. Translation: CACGTGWGILAWDTRQMFF.

About this clone: This may stem from a read error, because a much larger clone lies one nucleotide away. Other nucleotide sequences from this sample produce the same CDR3. The chain uses TRDV2 and TRDJ3; TRDD3 is a possible D gene (6 bases). This CDR3 is 17 amino acids long. V was cut by 0 bases and J by 0 bases, with 8 bases left in between. CDR1 and CDR2 from the germline V gene are GEAIGNYY and EKD. The CDR3 DNA reads TGTGCCTGTGACACCGCACTGGGCTCCTGGGACACCCGACAGATGTTTTTC. It yields the protein CACDTALGSWDTRQMFF.

Comment on this clone: Relative to the germline gene, one junction end is altered; a read error may explain this. Other nucleotide sequences in the sample specify the same CDR3. This sequence joins TRDV2 and TRDJ3, with 8 bases identical to TRDD3. Germline-derived CDR1 and CDR2 are GEAIGNYY and EKD. The CDR3 runs 19 residues. In DNA form, the CDR3 reads TGTGCCTGTGACGTACTGGGGGTTCTACGAACCTGGGACACCCGACAAATGTTTTTC. It translates to CACDVLGVLRTWDTRQMFF.

This clone was recorded a few times. The V and J genes are TRDV2 and TRDJ2; 12 bases are shared with TRDD3. Losses at the gene ends were 7 bases for V and 0 bases for J; bases not matched to a gene: 11. The germline V gene has CDR1 GEAIGNYY and CDR2 EKD. This CDR3 contains 18 residues. CDR3 bases: TGTGCCTGGATTCTGGGGGATACGCATGAAGCTTTGACAGCACAACTCTTCTTT. It specifies CAWILGDTHEALTAQLFF.

The sample holds a few counts of this clone. The junction differs from germline at one of its ends, possibly a read error. The chain carries TRDV2 and TRDJ2; the match to TRDD3 covers 8 bases. Per germline, CDR1 GEAIGNYY and CDR2 EKD. The length of the CDR3 is 15 residues. CDR3 coding DNA: TGTGCCTGTGATATACTGGGGGCTTTGACAACACAACTCTTCTTT. This translates into CACDILGALTTQLFF.

In its sample, this clone was seen a few times. Translating this DNA gives a protein that differs at residue 10 from the TCRdb one, which belongs to a much larger clone; a read error is likely, and the protein shown is this translation. The sample carries other DNA sequences with the same CDR3. The chain's CDR3 is CACDTVGDSPWDTRQMFF. Written as DNA, the CDR3 is TGTGCCTGTGACACGGTGGGGGATAGCCCCTGGGACACCCGACAGATGTTTTTC. This chain joins TRDV2 and TRDJ3; 9 bases are a match to TRDD3. The CDR3 loop spans 18 amino acids. J gave up 2 bases and V 1 base, and 5 bases lay outside the gene matches. Per the germline V gene, CDR1 is GEAIGNYY and CDR2 is EKD.

Concerning this clone itself: A much larger clone differs from this one at a single base, so this may be a read error. The same CDR3 arises from other DNA sequences in this sample as well. The chain couples TRDV2 to TRDJ3; 8 positions match TRDD3. With V trimmed by 3 bases and J by 3 bases, 0 bases remained unmatched. This CDR3 comprises 15 residues. CDR1 is GEAIGNYY and CDR2 is EKD in the germline V gene. For the CDR3, the DNA is TGTGCCTGTGACTGGGGGATCTGGGACACCCGACAGATGTTTTTC. Its protein product is CACDWGIWDTRQMFF.

This clone was seen more than once but under ten times. Mismatch with germline at one junction end may stem from a read error. The chain links TRDV2 to TRDJ1; 12 bases are a match to TRDD3. Per germline, CDR1 GEAIGNYY and CDR2 EKD. There are 20 residues in the CDR3. CDR3 residues: CACGTVRTGGYNSRTDKLIF. The CDR3 DNA is TGTGCCTGTGGCACCGTTCGTACTGGGGGATACAATAGTCGAACCGATAAACTCATCTTT.

The chain couples TRDV2 to TRDJ2; 9 positions agree with TRDD3. This CDR3 spans 14 amino acids. Germline CDR1 reads GEAIGNYY; CDR2 reads EKD. V lost 4 bases to trimming and J lost 6 bases; unmatched junction nucleotides: 5. CDR3 residues: CACDILGDPAQLFF. CDR3 DNA sequence: TGTGCCTGTGATATTCTGGGGGATCCAGCACAACTCTTCTTT.

The chain combines TRDV2 with TRDJ3; 7 nucleotides line up with TRDD3. The CDR3 is 18 residues long. V dropped 3 bases and J dropped 5; count of bases not matched to a gene: 12. Germline assignment: CDR1 GEAIGNYY and CDR2 EKD. CDR3 bases: TGTGCCTGTGACTTTCTCGGGGGATCGTCCCGGGACACCCGACAGATGTTTTTC. Its protein product is CACDFLGGSSRDTRQMFF.

This clone was recorded a few times. The junction departs from germline at one end; a sequencing error may be responsible. The identical CDR3 is also encoded by other nucleotide sequences in the sample. In DNA form, the CDR3 reads TGTGCCTGCGACAAAGTACTGGGGGATAAGTTTTCCACCGATAAACTCATCTTT. Translated, it gives CACDKVLGDKFSTDKLIF. The J gene is TRDJ1, the V gene TRDV2; 11 nucleotides line up with TRDD3. This CDR3 has 18 amino acids. The germline CDR1 and CDR2 sequences are GEAIGNYY and EKD.

This clone has only a few counts. The chain recombines TRDV2 with TRDJ3; 8 positions match TRDD3. Germline assignment: CDR1 GEAIGNYY and CDR2 EKD. V lost 1 base and J lost 0; bases outside the gene matches: 10. The CDR3 spans 20 residues. The DNA for the CDR3 is TGTGCCTGTGACACGCTTCGCTGGGGGACCAGCTCCTGGGACACCCGACAGATGTTTTTC. Protein product: CACDTLRWGTSSWDTRQMFF.

Details on this clone: TCRdb's entry gives the protein of a much larger clone, which mismatches this DNA's translation at residue 3, likely from a read error; the protein reported here is translated from the DNA. V and J are TRDV2 and TRDJ1; TRDD3 agrees at 11 bases. CDR1 and CDR2 (germline): GEAIGNYY, EKD. This CDR3 spans 17 amino acids. CDR3 residues: CARDTWGIQGYTDKLIF. In DNA form, the CDR3 reads TGTGCCCGTGACACCTGGGGGATACAGGGGTACACCGATAAACTCATCTTT.

A remark on this clone: For this DNA, TCRdb reports the protein of a much larger clone, which diverges at residue 8, most likely from a read error; the protein presented here is translated directly from the DNA. The rearrangement links TRDV2 to TRDJ3, with TRDD3 matching over 8 bases. The J segment lost 0 bases and the V segment lost 0 bases, leaving 6 bases of the junction unmatched. The CDR3 loop spans 19 amino acids. CDR1 and CDR2 (germline): GEAIGNYY, EKD. The CDR3 spells CACDTWGMRDSWDTRQMFF. The DNA for the CDR3 is TGTGCCTGTGACACCTGGGGGATGCGGGACTCCTGGGACACCCGACAGATGTTTTTC.

This clone has a handful of counts. V is TRDV2 and J is TRDJ3, with 13 bases aligning to TRDD3. With V trimmed by 2 bases and J by 2 bases, 5 bases remained unmatched. Germline-derived CDR1 and CDR2 are GEAIGNYY and EKD. The CDR3 covers 19 residues. The CDR3 bases are TGTGCCTGTGACATGGTACTGGGGGATACGACCTGGGACACCCGACAGATGTTTTTC. The encoded protein is CACDMVLGDTTWDTRQMFF.